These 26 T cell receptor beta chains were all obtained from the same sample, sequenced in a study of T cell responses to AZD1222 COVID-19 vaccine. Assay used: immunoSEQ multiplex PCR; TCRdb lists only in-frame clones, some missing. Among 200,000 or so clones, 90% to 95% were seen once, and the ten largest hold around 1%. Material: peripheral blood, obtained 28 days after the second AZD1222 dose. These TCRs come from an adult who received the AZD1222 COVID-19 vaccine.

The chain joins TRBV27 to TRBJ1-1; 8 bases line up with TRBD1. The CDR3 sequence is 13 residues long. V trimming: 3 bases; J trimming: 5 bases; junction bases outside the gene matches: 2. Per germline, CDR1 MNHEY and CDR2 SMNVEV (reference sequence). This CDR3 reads CASSFRGLTEAFF. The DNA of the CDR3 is TGTGCCAGCAGTTTCAGGGGGCTAACTGAAGCTTTCTTT.

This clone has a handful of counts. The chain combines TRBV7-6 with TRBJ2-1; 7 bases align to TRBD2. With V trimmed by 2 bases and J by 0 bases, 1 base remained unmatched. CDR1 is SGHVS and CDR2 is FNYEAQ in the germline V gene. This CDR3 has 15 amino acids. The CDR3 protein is CASSLSGGSYNEQFF. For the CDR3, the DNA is TGTGCCAGCAGCTTATCGGGGGGCTCCTACAATGAGCAGTTCTTC.

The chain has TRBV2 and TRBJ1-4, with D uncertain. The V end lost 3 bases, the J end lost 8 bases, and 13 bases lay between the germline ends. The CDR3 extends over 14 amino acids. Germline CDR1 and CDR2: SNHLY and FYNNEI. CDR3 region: CASSDSQSEEKLFF. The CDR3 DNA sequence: TGTGCCAGCAGTGATTCCCAATCGGAAGAAAAACTGTTTTTT. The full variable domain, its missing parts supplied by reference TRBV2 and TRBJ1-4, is EPEVTQTPSHQVTQMGQEVILRCVPISNHLYFYWYRQILGQKVEFLVSFYNNEISEKSEIFDDQFSVERPDGSNFTLKIRSTKLEDSAMYFCASSDSQSEEKLFFGSGTQLSVL.

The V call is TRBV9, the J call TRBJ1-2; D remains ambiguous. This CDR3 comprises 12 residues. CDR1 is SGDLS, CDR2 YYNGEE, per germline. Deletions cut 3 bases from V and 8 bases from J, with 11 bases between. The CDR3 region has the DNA TGTGCCAGCAGCGACACCTTCGAAGGCTACACCTTC. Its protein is CASSDTFEGYTF.

The CDR3 DNA reads TGTGCCAGCAGCTCCACCGGACTCAATAGCAATCAGCCCCAGCATTTT. Its protein is CASSSTGLNSNQPQHF. The genes are TRBV11-2 and TRBJ1-5; D is undetermined. Deletions cut 4 bases from V and 0 bases from J, with 13 bases between. There are 16 residues in the CDR3. Germline CDR1 SGHAT, CDR2 FQNNGV.

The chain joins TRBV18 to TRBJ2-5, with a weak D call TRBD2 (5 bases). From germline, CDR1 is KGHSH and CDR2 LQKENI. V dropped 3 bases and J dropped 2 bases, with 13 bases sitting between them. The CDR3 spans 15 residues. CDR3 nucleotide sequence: TGTGCCAGCTCACCGTTTGAGGGCGGGCAAGAGACCCAGTACTTC. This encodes CASSPFEGGQETQYF.

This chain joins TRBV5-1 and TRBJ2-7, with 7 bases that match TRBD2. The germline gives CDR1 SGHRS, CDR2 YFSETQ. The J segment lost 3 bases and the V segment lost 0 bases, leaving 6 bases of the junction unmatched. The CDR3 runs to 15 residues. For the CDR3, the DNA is TGCGCCAGCAGCTTGGCCTCGGGGGGAAACTACGAGCAGTACTTC. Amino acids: CASSLASGGNYEQYF.

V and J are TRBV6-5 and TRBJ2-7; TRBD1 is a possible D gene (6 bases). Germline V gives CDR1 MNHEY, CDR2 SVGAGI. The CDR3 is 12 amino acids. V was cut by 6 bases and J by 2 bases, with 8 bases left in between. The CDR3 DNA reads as TGTGCCAGCAGAGGACAGACCTACGAGCAGTACTTC. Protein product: CASRGQTYEQYF.

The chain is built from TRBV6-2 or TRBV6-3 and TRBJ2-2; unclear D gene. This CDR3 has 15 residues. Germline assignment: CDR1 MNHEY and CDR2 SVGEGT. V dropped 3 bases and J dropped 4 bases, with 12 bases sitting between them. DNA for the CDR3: TGTGCCAGCAGTTATAGACCCCGCCCCACCGGGGAGCTGTTTTTT. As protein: CASSYRPRPTGELFF.

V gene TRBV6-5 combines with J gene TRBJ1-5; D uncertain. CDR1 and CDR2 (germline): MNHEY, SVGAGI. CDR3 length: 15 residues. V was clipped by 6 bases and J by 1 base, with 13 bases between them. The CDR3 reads CASRPQRRSNQPQHF. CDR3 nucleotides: TGTGCCAGCAGGCCACAGCGTAGAAGCAATCAGCCCCAGCATTTT.

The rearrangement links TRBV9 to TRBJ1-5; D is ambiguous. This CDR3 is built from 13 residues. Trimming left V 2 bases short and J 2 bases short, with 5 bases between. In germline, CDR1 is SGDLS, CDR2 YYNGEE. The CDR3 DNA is TGTGCCAGCAGCGTCCAAGGCAATCAGCCCCAGCATTTT. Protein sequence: CASSVQGNQPQHF.

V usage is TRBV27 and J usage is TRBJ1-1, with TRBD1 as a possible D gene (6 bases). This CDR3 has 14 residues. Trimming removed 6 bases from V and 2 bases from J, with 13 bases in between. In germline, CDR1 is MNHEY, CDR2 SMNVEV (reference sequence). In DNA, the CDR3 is TGTGCCAGCAGACCGAACAGGGCTAACACTGAAGCTTTCTTT. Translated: CASRPNRANTEAFF.

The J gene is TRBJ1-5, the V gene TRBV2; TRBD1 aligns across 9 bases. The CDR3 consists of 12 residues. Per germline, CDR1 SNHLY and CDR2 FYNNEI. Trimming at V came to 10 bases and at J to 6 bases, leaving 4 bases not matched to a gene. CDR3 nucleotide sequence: TGTGCCATACAGGGGGCAAGTCAGCCCCAGCATTTT. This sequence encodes CAIQGASQPQHF. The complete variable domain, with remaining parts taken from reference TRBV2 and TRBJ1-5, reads EPEVTQTPSHQVTQMGQEVILRCVPISNHLYFYWYRQILGQKVEFLVSFYNNEISEKSEIFDDQFSVERPDGSNFTLKIRSTKLEDSAMYFCAIQGASQPQHFGDGTRLSIL.

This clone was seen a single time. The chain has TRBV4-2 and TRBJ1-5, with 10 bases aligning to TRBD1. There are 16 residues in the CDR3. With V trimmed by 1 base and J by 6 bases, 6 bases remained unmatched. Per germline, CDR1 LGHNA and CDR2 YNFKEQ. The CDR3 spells CASSQVNDRGLQPQHF. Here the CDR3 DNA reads TGTGCCAGCAGCCAAGTTAACGACAGGGGGCTTCAGCCCCAGCATTTT.

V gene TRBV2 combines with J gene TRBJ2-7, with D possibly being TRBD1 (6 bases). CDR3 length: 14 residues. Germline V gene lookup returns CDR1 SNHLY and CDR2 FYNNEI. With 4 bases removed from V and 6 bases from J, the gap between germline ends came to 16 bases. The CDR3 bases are TGTGCCAGCAGTGTCGGGCAGGGGTTGTCCGAGCAGTACTTC. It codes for CASSVGQGLSEQYF. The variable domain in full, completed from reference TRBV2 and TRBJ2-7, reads EPEVTQTPSHQVTQMGQEVILRCVPISNHLYFYWYRQILGQKVEFLVSFYNNEISEKSEIFDDQFSVERPDGSNFTLKIRSTKLEDSAMYFCASSVGQGLSEQYFGPGTRLTVT.

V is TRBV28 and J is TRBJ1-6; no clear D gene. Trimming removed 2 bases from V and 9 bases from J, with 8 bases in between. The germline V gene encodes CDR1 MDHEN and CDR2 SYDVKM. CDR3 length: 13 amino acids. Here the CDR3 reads CASSLDLASPLHF. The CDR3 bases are TGTGCCAGCAGTTTAGATCTAGCTTCACCCCTCCACTTT.

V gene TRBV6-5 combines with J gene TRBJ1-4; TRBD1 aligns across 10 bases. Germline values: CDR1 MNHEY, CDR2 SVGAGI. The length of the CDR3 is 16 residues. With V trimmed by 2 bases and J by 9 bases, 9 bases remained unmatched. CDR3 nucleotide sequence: TGTGCCAGCAGTTACGCGAGACAGGGGGCGCGGCAAAAACTGTTTTTT. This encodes CASSYARQGARQKLFF.

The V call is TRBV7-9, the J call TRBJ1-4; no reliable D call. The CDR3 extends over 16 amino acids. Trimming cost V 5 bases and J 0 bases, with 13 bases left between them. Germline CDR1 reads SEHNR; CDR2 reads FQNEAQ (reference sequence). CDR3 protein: CASSPGRISTNEKLFF. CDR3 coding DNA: TGTGCCAGCAGCCCAGGACGGATTTCAACTAATGAAAAACTGTTTTTT.

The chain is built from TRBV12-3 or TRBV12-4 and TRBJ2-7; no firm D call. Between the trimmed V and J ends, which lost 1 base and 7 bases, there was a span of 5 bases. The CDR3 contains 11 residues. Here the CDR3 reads CASSLVWEQYF. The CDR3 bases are TGTGCCAGCAGTTTAGTTTGGGAGCAGTACTTC.

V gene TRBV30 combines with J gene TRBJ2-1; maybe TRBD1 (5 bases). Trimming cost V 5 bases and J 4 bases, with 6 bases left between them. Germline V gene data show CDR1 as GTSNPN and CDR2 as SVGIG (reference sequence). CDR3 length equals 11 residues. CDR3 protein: CAWDSYNEQFF. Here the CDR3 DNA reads TGTGCCTGGGACAGTTACAATGAGCAGTTCTTC.

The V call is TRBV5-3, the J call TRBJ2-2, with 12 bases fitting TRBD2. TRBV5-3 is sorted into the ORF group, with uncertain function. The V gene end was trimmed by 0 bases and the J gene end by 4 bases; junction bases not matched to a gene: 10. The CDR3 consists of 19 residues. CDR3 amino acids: CARSLDGTSGGPVTGELFF. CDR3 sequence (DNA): TGTGCCAGAAGCTTGGATGGTACTAGCGGGGGGCCCGTCACCGGGGAGCTGTTTTTT.

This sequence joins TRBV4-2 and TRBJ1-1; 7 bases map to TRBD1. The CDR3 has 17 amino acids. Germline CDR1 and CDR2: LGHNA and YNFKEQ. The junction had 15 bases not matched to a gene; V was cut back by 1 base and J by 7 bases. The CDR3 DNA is TGTGCCAGCAGCCAAGGGGCCTATGGGACAGCGAACGGTGAAGCTTTCTTT. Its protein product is CASSQGAYGTANGEAFF.

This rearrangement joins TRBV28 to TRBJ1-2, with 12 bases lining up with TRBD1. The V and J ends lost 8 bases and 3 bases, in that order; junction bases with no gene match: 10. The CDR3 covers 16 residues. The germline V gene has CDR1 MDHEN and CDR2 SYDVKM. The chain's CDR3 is CASFTGTGGAHYGYTF. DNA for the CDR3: TGTGCCAGCTTCACCGGGACAGGGGGCGCACACTATGGCTACACCTTC.

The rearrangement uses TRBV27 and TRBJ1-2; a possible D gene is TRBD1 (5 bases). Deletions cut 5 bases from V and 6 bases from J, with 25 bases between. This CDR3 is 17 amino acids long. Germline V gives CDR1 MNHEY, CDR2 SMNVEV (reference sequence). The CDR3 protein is CASSLLGPRGGENGYTF. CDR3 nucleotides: TGTGCCAGCAGTCTTCTCGGGCCGCGAGGAGGGGAAAATGGCTACACCTTC.

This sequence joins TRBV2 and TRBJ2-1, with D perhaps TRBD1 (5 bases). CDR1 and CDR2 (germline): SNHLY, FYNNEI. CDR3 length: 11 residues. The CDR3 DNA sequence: TGTGCTATAGAGAAGGGGAATGAGCAGTTCTTC. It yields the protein CAIEKGNEQFF.

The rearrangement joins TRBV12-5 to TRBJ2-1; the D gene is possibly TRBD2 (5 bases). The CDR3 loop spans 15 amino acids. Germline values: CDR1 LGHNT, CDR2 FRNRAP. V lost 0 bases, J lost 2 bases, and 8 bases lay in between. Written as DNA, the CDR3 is TGTGCTAGTGGTTTGGTAAACGGGGCCTACAATGAGCAGTTCTTC. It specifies CASGLVNGAYNEQFF.